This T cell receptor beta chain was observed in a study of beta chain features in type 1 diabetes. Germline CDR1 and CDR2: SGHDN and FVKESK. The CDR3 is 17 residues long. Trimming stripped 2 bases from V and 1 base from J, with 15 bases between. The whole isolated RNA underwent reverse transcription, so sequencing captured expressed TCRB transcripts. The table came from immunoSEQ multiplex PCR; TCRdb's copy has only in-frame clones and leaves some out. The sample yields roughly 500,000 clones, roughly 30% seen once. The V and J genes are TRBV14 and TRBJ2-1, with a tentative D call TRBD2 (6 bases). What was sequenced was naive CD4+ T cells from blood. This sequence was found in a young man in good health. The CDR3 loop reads CASSQLIGTASYNEQFF. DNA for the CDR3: TGTGCCAGCAGCCAATTAATTGGGACTGCTTCCTACAATGAGCAGTTCTTC.